This TCR beta chain was sequenced during a study of cytomegalovirus exposure and HLA in healthy donors. Germline CDR1 is GTSNPN and CDR2 is SVGIG (reference sequence). Trimming removed 3 bases at V and 2 bases at J, with 14 bases between. The CDR3 covers 14 residues. Researchers ran the PCR with 60 Vbeta and 13 Jbeta primers. Some clones are missing from TCRdb's copy, which holds only in-frame ones; the method was immunoSEQ multiplex PCR. The sample contains around 130,000 clones, over 70% of which appear only once. Source material: PBMCs. The chain has TRBV30 and TRBJ2-7; tentative D call: TRBD1 (7 bases). The receptor's source is an older woman in good health and CMV-seropositive. CDR3 sequence reads: CAWRSCGTAYEQYF. In DNA, the CDR3 is TGTGCCTGGAGAAGCTGCGGGACAGCCTACGAGCAGTACTTC. Complete variable domain (other parts from reference TRBV30 and TRBJ2-7): SQTIHQWPATLVQPVGSPLSLECTVEGTSNPNLYWYRQAAGRGLQLLFYSVGIGQISSEVPQNLSASRPQDRQFILSSKKLLLSDSGFYLCAWRSCGTAYEQYFGPGTRLTVT.